The entry that follows covers one T cell receptor beta chain sequence. There are a few counts of this clone. Its antigen has not been determined. The junction does not match germline at one end; this may be a read error. The cohort comprised more than 550 healthy bone marrow donors. All cohort members were sampled while nominally healthy, although unrecorded immune exposures were likely present. The donor tested CMV seronegative, placing the donor among the roughly 350 seronegative members of the cohort. A peripheral blood sample was collected from each donor, and TCR beta sequencing was performed on peripheral blood mononuclear cells. Genomic DNA extraction from the blood cell samples was performed with the Qiagen DNeasy Blood Extraction Kit. Library method: the immunoSEQ multiplex PCR assay. For the multiplex PCR, a mixture combining 60 forward primers for TCR Vbeta segments and 13 reverse primers for TCR Jbeta segments was used. Amplification of the CDR3 region of rearranged TCR beta genes was performed with a multiplex PCR assay on genomic DNA. Amplified TCR beta libraries were sequenced as 87-base-pair reads on the Illumina HiSeq System. Concerning the study's data processing: A later analysis counted about 76 million unique TCR beta chains across the 700 or so repertoires, and 10 million to 11 million of these chains were shared by at least two donors. A nearest-neighbor algorithm error-corrected the raw reads and collapsed the reads into unique sequences, merging closely related sequences to remove PCR and sequencing errors. CDR3 sequences were aligned to IMGT reference sequences to assign V, D and J gene segments. For a sequence to be retained, a match of at least six nucleotides to both a V gene segment and a J gene segment was required. Rearrangements were classified as productive when the CDR3 lacked stop codons and remained in frame with V and J, and all other rearrangements were classified as non-productive. CDR3 was defined by IMGT convention, running from the second conserved V-encoded cysteine to the conserved J-encoded phenylalanine. The earlier analysis of around 640 of the donors excluded sequences that lacked an unambiguous match to a single V gene segment. An earlier analysis of a few hundred of the donors called V segments functional above 56.7% productive rearrangements and segregating when the between-donor standard deviation exceeded 5%. A statistical classification framework was developed to diagnose cytomegalovirus status using the catalog of TCR beta chain sequences. In a later analysis, V and J genes were assigned by comparing TCR nucleotide sequences against IMGT/GENE-DB human TR gene sequences. Using the TCRdist pipeline, a later analysis assigned CDR3 sequences along with most-parsimonious VDJ recombination scenarios. In a later analysis, each TCR beta chain was defined by its CDR3 amino acid sequence together with its V-gene family, and reads lacking a unique V-gene family were excluded. To address suspected cross-contamination and a sequencing artifact, a later analysis removed approximately 590 highly shared, low-generation-probability nucleotide sequences. In a later analysis, a clonal expansion index was calculated for each public chain from normalized within-repertoire ranks of inferred template counts. A later analysis computed generation probabilities with a VDJ recombination model fitted to out-of-frame rearrangements, and checked the results against IGoR. A later analysis scored TCR-TCR, TCR-HLA and TCR-CMV co-occurrence with hypergeometric tests, applying a repertoire-size bias correction to TCR pairs. False discovery rates were estimated in a later analysis by permuting HLA or CMV assignments 20 times. In a later analysis, co-occurring TCRs were grouped with DBSCAN, and TCRdist sequence similarity was added when clustering was performed within HLA-allele-positive subsets. For co-occurrence clustering, repertoires with fewer than 30,000 or more than 120,000 public chains were excluded, along with a handful of repertoires with anomalous nucleotide sharing. TCRdb mirrors the immuneACCESS table, restricted to in-frame sequences. Some clones are absent from its copies; in checked studies, under half trace to an unresolved V gene, and the reason for the others is unknown. The D gene and trimming were derived from the DNA, and the V and J assignments and clone size from that table. A total of roughly 170,000 clones appear in this sample, roughly four fifths of them only once. The top ten hold 0.7% to 0.85% of the sample.

The CDR3 spans 19 residues, from the cysteine through the phenylalanine. The entry retains the CDR3 DNA only, 57 bases that are in frame from base 1. Taken from the germline V gene (reference sequence), the CDR1 and CDR2 loops are GTSNPN and SVGIG. This sample was included in a study of cytomegalovirus exposure and HLA in healthy donors (dated by TCRdb to the late 2010s). With respect to the entire study: An earlier analysis of several hundred of the donors reported roughly 300 Gb of sequence data and about 100 million unique TCR beta sequences from 150 million to 200 million T cells. Rather than using new phenotypic data, the later analysis identified candidate immune exposures from TCR beta sequences and from how often those sequences occurred across donors. To predict cytomegalovirus infection status, the study brought together high-throughput TCR immunosequencing, statistical association of individual TCRs with disease status, and machine learning. Roughly five DR-DQ haplotypes were handled as single units for association and clustering, since linkage in the cohort was strong. A separate validation cohort of 100 to 150 different subjects was used in addition to the roughly 700-subject first cohort. To decide whether each TCR beta V gene segment behaved as functional or pseudogenic, an earlier analysis of some 540 of the donors relied on high-throughput TCR beta sequencing. The study profiled the T cell repertoires of about 640 subjects by immunosequencing and related them to cytomegalovirus serostatus. Of the 398 genotyped donors, 65% to 90% fell in the genetic ancestry cluster associated with self-reported Caucasian donors. In a later analysis, previously published TCR beta repertoires from some 640 donors were re-analyzed and high-resolution HLA genotyping was added so that TCR occurrence patterns could be studied. The study aimed to test whether cataloging public T cell receptors could reveal signatures of past pathogen exposure. All discovery cohort repertoires had been generated using a single sequencing platform. Among roughly 400 genotyped donors of the cohort, an average of approximately 240,000 unique TCR beta nucleotide sequences was sequenced per donor, of which about 20% were non-productive. Class I and class II HLA loci were covered by the typing at four-digit resolution. In a later genetic analysis, genome-wide SNP genotypes for about 55% of the roughly 700 donors were used, and that subset was treated as a discovery cohort. Donor age, sex, ethnicity and CMV serostatus were collected together with the repertoire data. An early release covering around 630 HLA-typed donors comprised around 300 gigabases of sequencing data and around 85 million unique TCR sequences. The number of typed donors differed by locus: about 620-640 for A, B, C, DRB1 and DQB1; 522 for DQA1; some 610 for DPA1; and around 470 for DPB1. What the work shows at the level of the full study, not this receptor alone: A later analysis reported that several top co-occurrence clusters appeared linked to parvovirus B19, influenza, CMV and Epstein-Barr virus. HLA typing was unavailable for some donors at each locus, so association tests used only the typed subset. In a later analysis, 16,951 TCR beta sequences were associated with specific HLA alleles at a false discovery rate of 0.05. The study gave a list of around 170 TCR beta chains associated with cytomegalovirus. This cohort had only TCR beta chains sequenced, and the lack of alpha or paired-chain data limited which features could be detected. Most CMV-associated TCR beta chains appeared to be HLA-restricted in a later analysis, and the HLA associations seemed to be driven largely by CMV exposure. Across donors, most TCR sequences were observed very rarely, whereas some public TCRs were present in many individuals. In a later analysis, TCR association rates were found to vary across HLA loci, with the most associated TCRs seen for DRB1 alleles and the fewest for HLA-C alleles. Sequencing depth was assumed to be roughly uniform across donors in the presence/absence analyses, though that assumption may not hold. Three of the identified cytomegalovirus-associated TCR beta chains were confirmed in vitro to be specific for cytomegalovirus antigens. Compared with the approximately 700-donor mean, donors in an Asian-associated ancestry cluster had fewer N-insertions in productive TCRs, according to a later genetic analysis. A further reported finding was that TCR beta sequences accurately predicted the HLA-A and HLA-B alleles for most subjects in the first cohort. In a later genetic analysis, a missense DCLRE1C variant was associated with V-gene and J-gene trimming of TCR beta chains, and the association was replicated in an independent cohort. The only immune exposure information available for the cohort was CMV serostatus. The authors suggested that the approach could potentially be generalized to other disease states and immunological phenotypes. An earlier analysis of around 500 of the donors showed that most TCR beta V segments appeared in productive rearrangements either about 90% or about 30% of the time, which broadly matched IMGT annotations. In a later analysis, HLA-associated TCR beta chains showed more clonal expansion and lower generation probabilities than non-associated chains that were equally common. In both the original and validation cohorts, the classifier was reported to diagnose cytomegalovirus status with high specificity and sensitivity. Some IMGT-functional V segments, including TRBV6-2 and TRBV6-3, could not be distinguished by the 87-base-pair reads and were therefore excluded. A group of highly shared sequence variants was considered likely to be a technical artifact of the sequencing pipeline. When HLA alleles, especially DR and DQ, strongly co-occurred, TCR associations were difficult to assign to individual alleles. The earlier analysis of 450 to 700 of the donors excluded fewer than 20 rarely observed V segments, including chromosome 9 orphons, because counts were too low. Correlated functional status among segregating V segments might reflect linkage disequilibrium, but an unknown experimental factor could not be ruled out.

The source is a female donor in good health and CMV-seronegative. The sequenced sample was PBMCs. The V gene is TRBV30 and the J gene is TRBJ2-6, and perhaps TRBD1 as D gene, on 5 matching bases. The nucleotide sequence reads as follows: TGTGCCTGGAACGGCATGCCCCTCTCGATTAGCTCTGGGGCCAACGGCCTGACTTTC. Its translation is CAWNGMPLSISSGANGLTF.